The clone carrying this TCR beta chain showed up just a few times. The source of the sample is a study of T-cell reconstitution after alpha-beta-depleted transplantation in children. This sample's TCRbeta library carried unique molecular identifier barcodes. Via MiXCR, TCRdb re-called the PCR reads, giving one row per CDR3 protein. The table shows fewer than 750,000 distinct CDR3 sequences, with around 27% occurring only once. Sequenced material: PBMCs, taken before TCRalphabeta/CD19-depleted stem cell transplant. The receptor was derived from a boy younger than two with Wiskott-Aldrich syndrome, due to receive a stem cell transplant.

The CDR3 protein is CASSLARGGTDTQYF. The CDR3 region has the DNA TGTGCCAGCAGTTTAGCAAGGGGGGGAACAGATACGCAGTATTTT. The chain has TRBV28 and TRBJ2-3, with D maybe TRBD2 (7 bases). The CDR3 consists of 15 residues. The ends were cut back, 2 bases at V and 3 bases at J, with 12 bases in the middle. The germline V gene encodes CDR1 MDHEN and CDR2 SYDVKM.